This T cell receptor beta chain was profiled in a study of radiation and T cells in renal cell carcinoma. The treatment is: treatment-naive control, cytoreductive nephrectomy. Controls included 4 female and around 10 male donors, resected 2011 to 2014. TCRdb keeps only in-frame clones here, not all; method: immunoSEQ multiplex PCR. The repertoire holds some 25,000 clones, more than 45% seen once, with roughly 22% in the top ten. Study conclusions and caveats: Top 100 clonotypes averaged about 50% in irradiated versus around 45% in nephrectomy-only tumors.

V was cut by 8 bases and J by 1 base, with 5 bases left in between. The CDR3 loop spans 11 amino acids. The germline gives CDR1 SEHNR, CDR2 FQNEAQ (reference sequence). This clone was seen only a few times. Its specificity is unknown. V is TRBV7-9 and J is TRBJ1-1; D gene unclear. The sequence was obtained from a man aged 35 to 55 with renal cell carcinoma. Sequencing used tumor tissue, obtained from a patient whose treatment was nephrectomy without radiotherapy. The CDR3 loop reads CASQTNTEAFF. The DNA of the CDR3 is TGTGCCAGCCAGACGAACACTGAAGCTTTCTTT. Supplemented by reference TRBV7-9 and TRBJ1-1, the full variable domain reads DTGVSQNPRHKITKRGQNVTFRCDPISEHNRLYWYRQTLGQGPEFLTYFQNEAQLEKSRLLSDRFSAERPKGSFSTLEIQRTEQGDSAMYLCASQTNTEAFFGQGTRLTVV.